The 21 T cell receptor beta chains given below trace back to one sample, sequenced in a study of early T cells in non-severe SARS-CoV-2 infection. TCRdb re-derived calls from the 5' RACE reads in MiXCR, one entry per CDR3 protein. The sample comprises tens of thousands of distinct CDR3 sequences, 4.5% to 7.5% of which are singletons, and about 8% rests with the top ten. The source material was whole blood. Every receptor here comes from an adult who was a healthcare worker with PCR-confirmed SARS-CoV-2 infection or an uninfected control (not recorded which).

CDR3 DNA sequence: TGCAGTGCTAGAGATCCCCAGAAAGTTGGCGAGCAGTACTTC. It codes for CSARDPQKVGEQYF. The chain has TRBV20-1 and TRBJ2-7; D gene uncertain. Germline lookup yields CDR1 DFQATT and CDR2 SNEGSKA (reference sequence). This CDR3 has 14 amino acids. V shed 0 bases and J shed 6 bases, with 15 bases lying between them.

This clonotype has ten or more counts. The V and J genes are TRBV4-2 and TRBJ1-1, with D possibly matching TRBD1 (6 bases). Trimming took 4 bases from V and 3 from J, leaving 15 bases between them. The CDR3 extends over 15 amino acids. Germline V gives CDR1 LGHNA, CDR2 YNFKEQ. CDR3: CASSRLRTADTEAFF. For the CDR3, the DNA is TGTGCCAGCAGCCGCCTGCGGACAGCCGACACTGAAGCTTTCTTT.

This clonotype showed up many times. The chain recombines TRBV29-1 with TRBJ1-5; no clear D gene. The CDR3 contains 13 residues. CDR1 and CDR2 (germline): SQVTM, ANQGSEA. Trimming removed 6 bases at V and 0 bases at J, with 9 bases between. The CDR3 bases are TGCAGCGTCGGAGACTATAGCAATCAGCCCCAGCATTTT. It specifies CSVGDYSNQPQHF.

This clonotype was recorded at least ten times. In nucleotides, the CDR3 is TGTGCCAGTGAACAGGGGGGATTTATCGGAAAACTGTTTTTT. This codes for CASEQGGFIGKLFF. The gene calls are TRBV19 and TRBJ1-4; 8 bases are shared with TRBD1. Germline CDR1 reads LNHDA; CDR2 reads SQIVND (reference sequence). V shed 8 bases, J shed 10 bases, and the junction held 12 bases outside the gene matches. CDR3 length: 14 amino acids.

Comments on this clonotype: A much larger clone is a single base away; this may be a read error. V and J are TRBV7-9 and TRBJ2-7; no reliable D call. CDR3 length: 14 residues. The germline V gene encodes CDR1 SEHNR and CDR2 FQNEAQ (reference sequence). This CDR3 reads CASSLGRLSYEQCF. For the CDR3, the DNA is TGTGCCAGCAGCTTGGGTAGACTTTCCTACGAGCAGTGCTTC.

This clonotype was counted many times. This chain joins TRBV20-1 and TRBJ2-3; D remains unclear. The V and J ends lost 4 bases and 5 bases respectively, with 7 bases between them. Germline CDR1 and CDR2: DFQATT and SNEGSKA (reference sequence). This CDR3 is 11 amino acids long. In nucleotides, the CDR3 is TGCAGTGCTAACTGGAAAGATACGCAGTATTTT. Protein sequence: CSANWKDTQYF.

The rearrangement joins TRBV9 to TRBJ2-2; maybe TRBD2 (5 bases). Germline CDR1 reads SGDLS; CDR2 reads YYNGEE. The CDR3 has 13 amino acids. Trimming left V 3 bases short and J 7 bases short, with 10 bases between. The CDR3, as DNA: TGTGCCAGCAGCGGGACTTTCGGCGGGGAGCTGTTTTTT. The encoded protein is CASSGTFGGELFF.

About this clonotype: A much more abundant neighbour one base away suggests this may be a read error. The rearrangement links TRBV9 to TRBJ2-3; D is uncertain. The germline CDR1 and CDR2 sequences are SGDLS and YYNGEE. Trimming removed 0 bases at V and 6 bases at J, with 14 bases between. CDR3 length equals 15 residues. The CDR3 nucleotides are TGTGCCAGCAGCGTAGAGGTTGTCCCCGAGGATACGCAGTATTTT. It codes for CASSVEVVPEDTQYF.

V and J are TRBV7-2 and TRBJ2-7; the D gene is possibly TRBD2 (6 bases). The CDR3 totals 14 residues. The germline V and J ends were trimmed by 6 bases and 2 bases, with 14 bases remaining between them. Germline lookup yields CDR1 SGHTA and CDR2 FQGNSA. The CDR3 is CASRPGVSTYEQYF. DNA for the CDR3: TGTGCCAGCAGGCCGGGAGTCAGTACCTACGAGCAGTACTTC.

The CDR3 sequence: CASTQKIGGAGRQYNSPLHF. In DNA form, the CDR3 reads TGTGCCAGCACCCAGAAGATCGGGGGCGCGGGGCGCCAGTATAATTCACCCCTCCACTTT. This sequence joins TRBV2 and TRBJ1-6; D is perhaps TRBD1 (6 bases). The V and J ends lost 7 bases and 4 bases respectively, with 29 bases between them. This CDR3 is 20 amino acids long. Germline CDR1 and CDR2: SNHLY and FYNNEI.

This clonotype was counted at least ten times. The chain recombines TRBV4-3 with TRBJ1-5; D is unresolved. V shed 0 bases and J shed 5 bases, with 11 bases lying between them. This CDR3 region has 15 residues. Germline V gene lookup returns CDR1 LGHNA and CDR2 YSLEER. The CDR3 nucleotides read TGCGCCAGCAGCCAAGATCTAGGCGGATATCAGCCCCAGCATTTT. It codes for CASSQDLGGYQPQHF.

Ten or more counts support this clonotype. J is TRBJ2-7 and V is TRBV7-9; a weak D match, TRBD1 (6 bases). V was cut by 6 bases and J by 3 bases, with 15 bases left in between. The germline V gene encodes CDR1 SEHNR and CDR2 FQNEAQ (reference sequence). There are 14 residues in the CDR3. The CDR3 here is CASRYRVVVYEQYF. The DNA for the CDR3 is TGTGCCAGCAGATACAGGGTTGTAGTCTACGAGCAGTACTTC.

This clonotype was recorded many times. The chain links TRBV9 to TRBJ2-3; perhaps TRBD1 as D (5 bases). This CDR3 region has 17 residues. Trimming shortened V by 3 bases and J by 6 bases, and 23 bases separated the two germline ends. CDR1 and CDR2 (germline): SGDLS, YYNGEE. The CDR3 reads CASSEGKGPQRSDTQYF. The CDR3 nucleotides are TGTGCCAGCAGCGAGGGGAAGGGGCCGCAGAGAAGCGATACGCAGTATTTT.

This clonotype has at least ten counts. V is TRBV7-9 and J is TRBJ2-7; weak D call: TRBD1 (6 bases). Germline CDR1 SEHNR, CDR2 FQNEAQ (reference sequence). The CDR3 runs 15 residues. The V and J ends lost 3 bases and 3 bases respectively, with 15 bases between them. The DNA of the CDR3 is TGTGCCAGCAGCTTTGAAGGGACACCCTTCTACGAGCAGTACTTC. Its protein product is CASSFEGTPFYEQYF.

This clonotype was counted many times. The CDR3 sequence is CASSLAAGAENEQFF. The CDR3 DNA sequence: TGTGCCAGCAGCTTAGCAGCGGGAGCTGAAAATGAGCAGTTCTTC. This chain uses TRBV11-3 with TRBJ2-1; TRBD2 matches at 8 bases. The CDR3 runs to 15 residues. Germline CDR1 SGHNT, CDR2 YENEEA. V trimming: 1 base; J trimming: 7 bases; junction bases outside the gene matches: 6.

This clonotype was counted at least ten times. The rearrangement links TRBV5-4 to TRBJ2-5, with D perhaps matching TRBD2 (6 bases). Germline CDR1 SGHNT, CDR2 YYREEE (reference sequence). The length of the CDR3 is 16 residues. The V gene lost 5 bases and the J gene lost 0 bases, with 17 bases spanning the gap. As DNA, the CDR3 is TGTGCCAGCAGACGCGATGGCGGGGTCAACCAAGAGACCCAGTACTTC. Its translation is CASRRDGGVNQETQYF.

There are many counts of this clonotype. This chain connects TRBV4-3 to TRBJ1-3; a weak D match, TRBD1 (6 bases). The V gene lost 1 base and the J gene lost 2 bases, with 12 bases spanning the gap. Looked up from germline, CDR1 is LGHNA and CDR2 is YSLEER. This CDR3 region has 16 residues. The CDR3 region has the DNA TGCGCCAGCAGCCAAGGAGGGCCAGGGGCTGGAAACACCATATATTTT. Encoded protein: CASSQGGPGAGNTIYF.

In its sample, this clonotype was seen many times. The chain recombines TRBV10-3 with TRBJ2-1; 7 positions agree with TRBD1. Germline V lookup: CDR1 ENHRY, CDR2 SYGVKD. V gave up 5 bases and J gave up 6 bases; unmatched junction bases: 7. The CDR3 totals 14 residues. CDR3 bases: TGTGCCATCAGTTGGACAGGAGATATCAATGAGCAGTTCTTC. The encoded protein is CAISWTGDINEQFF.

This clonotype was counted at least ten times. J is TRBJ1-6 and V is TRBV12-3 or TRBV12-4, with a weak D call TRBD1 (5 bases). Trimming took 7 bases from V and 14 from J, leaving 9 bases between them. The CDR3 contains 10 residues. This CDR3 is CASTGVTLHF. The CDR3 nucleotides read TGTGCCAGCACGGGGGTCACCCTCCACTTT.

J is TRBJ1-2 and V is TRBV7-9, with D tentatively TRBD1 (6 bases). Trimming stripped 5 bases from V and 3 bases from J, with 22 bases between. CDR1 is SEHNR and CDR2 is FQNEAQ in the germline V gene (reference sequence). This CDR3 contains 17 residues. This CDR3 reads CASSPRQALGGYYGYTF. The CDR3 coding sequence is TGTGCCAGCAGCCCGCGACAGGCGCTCGGGGGATACTATGGCTACACCTTC.

This clonotype was counted ten times or more. The chain has TRBV4-1 and TRBJ2-3; D not certain. Per germline, CDR1 MGHRA and CDR2 YSYEKL. Trimming pared 5 bases from V and 0 bases from J, leaving 15 bases between. The CDR3 runs 16 residues. The CDR3 reads CASSWFGPGSTDTQYF. In nucleotides, the CDR3 is TGCGCCAGCAGCTGGTTCGGCCCCGGGAGCACAGATACGCAGTATTTT.